This TCR beta chain was identified during a study of T-cell reconstitution after alpha-beta-depleted transplantation in children (dated by TCRdb to 2016 to 2017). With respect to the entire study: T-cell immune reconstitution after TCRalphabeta/CD19-depleted allogeneic hematopoietic cell transplantation in children was quantitatively tracked in the study by means of TCR repertoire profiling.

The library was obtained by PCR. Instrument used: Illumina HiSeq 2500. TCR libraries were prepared with molecular barcoding, using unique molecular identifiers to normalize TCRbeta repertoire quantification. Using fastp at Q25 and MiXCR, TCRdb reprocessed the public reads and kept productive beta chains. Under each unique CDR3 protein, matching rows form one entry showing the most common genes and DNA. The sample records 330,000 or so distinct CDR3 sequences, roughly a tenth of which are singletons. The ten most abundant clones make up about 8% of the sample. Of note for this clonotype: What antigen it recognizes has not been identified. It has no much larger one-base neighbor in the sample; base qualities were not kept.

The germline V gene encodes CDR1 DFQATT and CDR2 SNEGSKA (reference sequence). The junction shows trimming of 2 bases on V and 5 bases on J, plus 15 bases between the germline ends. Reading from cysteine to phenylalanine, the CDR3 counts 14 amino acids. Solely the CDR3 DNA is kept, with 42 bases framed from the first base. According to the study, the label for this sample's treatment or condition signals: allogeneic hematopoietic cell transplantation with graft depleted of TCRalphabeta T cells and CD19 B cells. TCRalphabeta/CD19-depleted allogeneic hematopoietic cell grafts were given to the transplant recipients, all of whom were children. Results the study describes overall, beyond this receptor: The frequencies of hyperexpanded clones fell over the following months, and after one year, T-cell counts and TCRbeta diversity were mostly attributed to newly produced T cells. In some patients, the high TCRbeta diversity seen at day 60 was put down to recipient T cells and intrathymic progenitors that had survived conditioning. About two months after transplant, the apparently early recovery of alphabetaT-cell counts reportedly depended on just several hundred clones that had expanded rapidly and came from non-depleted graft cells.

The receptor's source is a boy under three years old with acute myeloid leukemia, due to receive a stem cell transplant. The sequencing used PBMCs, collected before TCRalphabeta/CD19-depleted stem cell transplant. The chain employs TRBV20-1 and TRBJ2-5, with a tentative D gene TRBD2 over 6 matching bases. The CDR3 reads as follows: CSARSLAGTETQYF. In nucleotides, the sequence is TGCAGTGCTAGAAGTCTGGCGGGAACGGAGACCCAGTACTTC.